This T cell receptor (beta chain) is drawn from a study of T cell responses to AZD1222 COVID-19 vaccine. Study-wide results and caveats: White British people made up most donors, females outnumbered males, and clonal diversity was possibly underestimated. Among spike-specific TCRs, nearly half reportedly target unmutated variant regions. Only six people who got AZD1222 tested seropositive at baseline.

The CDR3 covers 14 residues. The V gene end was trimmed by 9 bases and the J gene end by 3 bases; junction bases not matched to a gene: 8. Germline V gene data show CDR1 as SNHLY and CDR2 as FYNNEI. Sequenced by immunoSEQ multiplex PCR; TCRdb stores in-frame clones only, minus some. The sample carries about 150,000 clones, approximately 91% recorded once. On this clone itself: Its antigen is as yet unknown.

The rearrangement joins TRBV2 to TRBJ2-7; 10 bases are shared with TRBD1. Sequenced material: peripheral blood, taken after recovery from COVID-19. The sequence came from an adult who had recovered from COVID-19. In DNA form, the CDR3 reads TGTGCCAGTAAGACAGGGGGCGCCGACTACGAGCAGTACTTC. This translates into CASKTGGADYEQYF.